The 8 T cell receptor beta chains below all came from one sample that was sequenced in a study of cytomegalovirus exposure and HLA in healthy donors. A multiplex PCR was run with 60 Vbeta primers and 13 Jbeta primers. Clones were sequenced by immunoSEQ multiplex PCR, and TCRdb holds only the in-frame ones, with some missing. The sample gives almost 200,000 clones, about 76% of which show up once; nearly 0.4% is in the top ten. Sequencing was done on a sample of PBMCs. Every receptor here comes from a male donor in good health and CMV-seropositive.

CDR3 sequence reads: CASSLQGYNEQFF. The CDR3 region has the DNA TGTGCCAGCAGTTTACAGGGATACAATGAGCAGTTCTTC. V gene TRBV27 combines with J gene TRBJ2-1; D perhaps matches TRBD1 (5 bases). CDR3 length: 13 residues. V gave up 2 bases and J gave up 4 bases, with 6 bases separating them. Germline CDR1 reads MNHEY; CDR2 reads SMNVEV (reference sequence).

This chain uses TRBV7-2 with TRBJ1-5, with a possible D match to TRBD1 (5 bases). The CDR3 totals 15 residues. Germline values: CDR1 SGHTA, CDR2 FQGNSA. The ends were cut back, 6 bases at V and 7 bases at J, with 19 bases in the middle. CDR3 amino acids: CASSPLQGSGQPQHF. The CDR3 DNA is TGTGCCAGCAGTCCACTTCAGGGCTCCGGACAGCCCCAGCATTTT.

The rearrangement joins TRBV6-5 to TRBJ2-1, with D possibly matching TRBD1 (5 bases). The CDR3 sequence is 12 residues long. The germline gives CDR1 MNHEY, CDR2 SVGAGI. Trimming removed 2 bases at V and 8 bases at J, with 7 bases between. CDR3 sequence (DNA): TGTGCCAGCAGTTACCCAGGGTATGAGCAGTTCTTC. Protein sequence: CASSYPGYEQFF.

This chain joins TRBV5-6 and TRBJ1-1, with a possible D match to TRBD1 (5 bases). The V gene lost 0 bases and the J gene lost 5 bases, with 14 bases spanning the gap. This CDR3 comprises 15 residues. The germline V gene has CDR1 SGHDT and CDR2 YYEEEE. CDR3 nucleotides: TGTGCCAGCAGCTTGGTTGGGGGGGGTATGACTGAAGCTTTCTTT. Translation gives CASSLVGGGMTEAFF.

This chain connects TRBV28 to TRBJ2-3; TRBD1 might be the D (6 bases). The CDR3 length is 14 residues. Per the germline V gene, CDR1 is MDHEN and CDR2 is SYDVKM. Trimming took off 3 bases at V and 6 bases at J, with 13 bases between the two ends. CDR3: CASSLGRGRDTQYF. CDR3 nucleotide sequence: TGTGCCAGCAGTTTGGGCAGGGGAAGGGATACGCAGTATTTT.

The rearrangement joins TRBV28 to TRBJ2-2; D is unclear. Trimming shortened V by 8 bases and J by 1 base, and 8 bases separated the two germline ends. Germline loops: CDR1 MDHEN, CDR2 SYDVKM. The CDR3 totals 13 residues. DNA for the CDR3: TGTGCCAGCCTCAACATGAACACCGGGGAGCTGTTTTTT. Translation: CASLNMNTGELFF.

The count of this clone is one. CDR3 sequence (DNA): TGTGCCAGCAGCTTACAGTTAGCGGCGAACACCGGGGAGCTGTTTTTT. This codes for CASSLQLAANTGELFF. The chain combines TRBV7-3 with TRBJ2-2; TRBD2 might be the D (6 bases). Germline V gene sequence: CDR1 SGHTA, CDR2 FQGTGA. Trimming removed 2 bases from V and 0 bases from J, with 10 bases in between. This CDR3 has 16 amino acids.

This clone appeared a few times. The CDR3: CASSQDGSGRAQETQYF. CDR3 in DNA: TGCGCCAGCAGCCAAGATGGTAGCGGGAGGGCTCAGGAGACCCAGTACTTC. The genes are TRBV4-3 and TRBJ2-5, with 11 bases identical to TRBD2. This CDR3 has 17 amino acids. The germline V gene encodes CDR1 LGHNA and CDR2 YSLEER. With 0 bases clipped from V and 5 bases from J, the junction kept 8 bases outside the gene matches.